This paragraph covers one T cell receptor (beta chain) sequence. By sample share, this clonotype is medium-sized (0.01 to 0.1%). Its antigen target is currently unknown. No base-level quality is on record; no much larger clone is a single base apart. This sample stems from a study of spatial heterogeneity in lung cancer (dated by TCRdb to the late 2010s). Study-level background: More beta-chain than alpha-chain transcripts were consistently detected, likely reflecting higher beta-chain transcript abundance. Nonsynonymous mutation counts, determined by whole-exome sequencing of tumor tissue, were related to TCR repertoire features. At surgery, both alpha and beta chains were TCR-sequenced in about 200 tumor regions, about 64 matched nontumor lung samples and 56 PBMC samples. In the raw uncorrected reads, each unique combination of TCR and UMI appeared more than ten times on average. The study quantitatively compared TCR alpha and beta repertoires across multiple tumor regions, matched nontumor lung and blood in non-small cell lung cancer. The paper's findings and limits, for the study overall: Additional single-cell paired TCR alpha and beta sequencing was considered necessary to confirm, at a functional level, the hypothesis that regional TCRs recognize regional mutations.

Library method: 5' RACE. This sample was sequenced with a NextSeq 500. To allow correction of PCR and sequencing errors, the TCR library protocol tagged every TCR cDNA molecule with a unique molecular identifier. The authors processed their data as follows. Decombinator tools were used for TCR identification, UMI-based error correction and CDR3 extraction. TCRs above a frequency of 2 per 1,000, corresponding to the top 1% of the tumor frequency distribution, were defined as expanded. Rényi diversity was computed with the R vegan package after subsampling each repertoire 100 times to 5,000 TCRs. CDR3 similarity networks were constructed using string-kernel similarity of amino acid triplets, with links drawn between CDR3s whose pairwise similarity was above 0.82. TCRdb reworked the public reads: Q25 trimming with fastp, MiXCR clone assembly, productive beta chains retained. Entries are consolidated by CDR3 protein sequence, retaining the most common genes and DNA. The V and J calls and clone size are TCRdb's, not the authors'. In all, the sample holds 3,000 or so distinct CDR3 sequences, and approximately 8.5% of those were seen once. In total, the top ten clones hold approximately 21% of the sample.

The time point label on this specimen signifies: sample taken at primary tumor resection. Donors were some 67 patients with early-stage, untreated non-small cell lung cancer from the lung TRACERx cohort. For TCR sequencing, whole RNA was extracted from tumor and nontumor lung tissue, or from cryopreserved PBMC samples, and no cell sorting was done. A patient was chosen for TCR sequencing only when enough RNA was available from at least two tumor regions. A lung pathologist reviewed the tumor and adjacent nontumor lung specimens before the specimens were selected. The CDR3 covers 16 residues, taking in both the cysteine and the phenylalanine. The read is trimmed to its CDR3 DNA, 48 bases read in frame from base 1. Trimming costs V 0 bases and J 4 bases, and their ends lie 13 bases apart. The CDR1 and CDR2 encoded by the germline V gene are SGDLS and YYNGEE.

The source material was normal lung tissue next to the tumor, sampled at surgery. Rearrangement joined TRBV9 to TRBJ2-2; the D gene lacks a confident call. The source of this sequence is a male donor with early-stage non-small cell lung cancer. The DNA sequence is as follows: TGTGCCAGCAGCGTAGGGCCTCTCAAAACCACCGGGGAGCTGTTTTTT. Its amino acids are CASSVGPLKTTGELFF.